This paragraph covers one T cell receptor (beta chain) sequence. The antigen is unknown. From germline, CDR1 is MNHEY and CDR2 SVGAGI. V was shortened by 7 bases and J by 4 bases, with 13 bases between the two germline ends. The CDR3 consists of 13 residues. TCRdb keeps only in-frame clones here, not all; method: immunoSEQ multiplex PCR. The sample records some 900,000 clones, 76% being singletons. This entry belongs to a study of shared clonotypes between healthy human individuals. Study-level background: Per-donor plates numbered three CD4 naive, three CD4 memory, two CD8 naive and one CD8 memory. Study-level points and caveats: Researchers found naive subsets generally carried larger estimated richness than memory subsets. When compared with the clonotypes that were shared by all four sorted-subset donors, the non-shared clonotypes turned out to have lower generation probabilities.

The sample was memory CD4+ T cells sorted from blood. Stated subset: CD45RA-negative fraction. V and J are TRBV6-5 and TRBJ1-1, with a tentative D call TRBD1 (6 bases). The sequence was collected from a man younger than 30 in good health. CDR3 coding DNA: TGTGCCAGCACGGGGCTAGGGGGCACTGAAGCTTTCTTT. Protein product: CASTGLGGTEAFF.